The T cell receptor (beta chain) under discussion was sequenced for a study of T cell repertoires in cytomegalovirus infection. Background on the study: In the study, CMV epitopes included recently identified HLA-C-restricted and well-studied HLA-B-restricted ones. TCR beta signatures that were public indicated CMV infection and matching HLA type. Notes on the study in general: Across the ex vivo response, the dominant clonotypes were HLA-C-restricted CMV-specific TCR beta clonotypes. Individuals carrying CMV plus the relevant HLA were identified by cumulative frequency of public TCR beta families.

Concerning this clonotype itself: What it binds is not known.

V lost 4 bases and J lost 7; bases outside the gene matches: 15. The CDR3 has 16 amino acids. Germline V gives CDR1 MNHNS, CDR2 SASEGT. MiXCR was run by TCRdb on the reads, yielding one entry per CDR3 protein. Of approximately 770,000 distinct CDR3 sequences listed, about 27% are singletons. The source material was cultured CD8+ T cells from PBMCs, sampled from culture after CMV antigen stimulation. The receptor was isolated from a human donor in good health (CMV status not recorded). Some clones in this sample may be carry-over from other donors' samples. The chain links TRBV6-1 to TRBJ1-1; 7 nucleotides align to TRBD1. The CDR3 DNA follows: TGTGCCAGCAGTGCCCTTGGGACAGCCCCGTTGGGTGAAGCTTTCTTT. Protein product: CASSALGTAPLGEAFF.